The clone carrying this T cell receptor beta chain was found many times. Other DNA sequences within the sample encode an identical CDR3. Some clones are missing from TCRdb's copy, which holds only in-frame ones; the method was immunoSEQ multiplex PCR. The sample shows roughly 62,000 clones, around four fifths of them seen only once. This entry is derived from a study of blood T cell repertoires in COVID-19. This CDR3 has 14 residues. CDR1 and CDR2 (germline): WNHNN, SYGVQD (reference sequence). Deletions cut 3 bases from V and 5 bases from J, with 14 bases between. The receptor comes from a woman aged 80 or over with active or convalescent COVID-19. This chain uses TRBV10-1 with TRBJ2-7; D is perhaps TRBD2 (5 bases). Sequenced: peripheral blood. The CDR3 is CASSESGSGDEQYF. The CDR3, as DNA: TGCGCCAGCAGTGAATCAGGCAGCGGCGACGAGCAGTACTTC.